This T cell receptor beta chain was found in a study of shared clonotypes between healthy human individuals. Looking at the study overall: Each donor had three CD4 naive, three CD4 memory, two CD8 naive and one CD8 memory plate.

Adult donors, all healthy and HIV-negative, had no recent acute infections or vaccinations. Sorted-subset replicate PCR reactions were performed with 150 to 200 ng DNA, corresponding to 30,000 to 35,000 T cell genomes. Generated by immunoSEQ multiplex PCR, the TCRdb table keeps only in-frame clones and is missing some. Of roughly 720,000 clones in the sample, less than 95% were seen once. Notes on this clone: Its target is not known.

General study results and limits: It was expected that sequencing depth would affect clonotype sharing among donors.

Trimming at V came to 5 bases and at J to 5 bases, leaving 4 bases not matched to a gene. The CDR3 extends over 13 amino acids. Germline V gene sequence: CDR1 LNHDA, CDR2 SQIVND (reference sequence). This receptor was identified in a man between 18 and 29 years old in good health. Some clones in this sample may be carry-over from other donors' samples. What was sequenced was memory CD8+ T cells from PBMCs. The subset is: CD45RO+ cells pooled with CCR7-negative TemRA cells. V and J are TRBV19 and TRBJ2-3, with TRBD2 matching 7 bases. The CDR3 region is CASSPIAGDTQYF. The CDR3 DNA reads TGTGCCAGTAGTCCGATAGCGGGAGATACGCAGTATTTT.